The sequence of this T cell receptor (beta chain) was determined in a study of CD8 T cells in Susac syndrome. Random hexamers were used to reverse transcribe the RNA input (about 0.5 to 1 ug). TCR beta CDR3 was amplified by immunoSEQ covering 54 Vbeta and 13 Jbeta. MiXCR was run by TCRdb on the immunoSEQ multiplex PCR reads, yielding one entry per CDR3 protein. Among some 120,000 distinct CDR3 sequences listed, roughly 94% were seen once. Germline CDR1 reads GTSNPN; CDR2 reads SVGIG (reference sequence). Trimming took off 3 bases at V and 3 bases at J, with 6 bases between the two ends. The CDR3 is made up of 13 amino acids.

The chain couples TRBV30 to TRBJ2-6; no firm D call. This receptor was taken from a human donor with multiple sclerosis. Sequenced sample: CD4+ T cells from PBMCs. CDR3 coding DNA: TGTGCCTGGAGGGTCGGTGGGGCCAACGTCCTGACTTTC. Translating it yields CAWRVGGANVLTF.